One and the same sample provided the 22 T cell receptor beta chains below, sequenced in a study of blood T cell repertoires in COVID-19. Method: immunoSEQ multiplex PCR; TCRdb's copy keeps in-frame clones and lacks some. Counted here are about 250,000 clones, under 90% occurring once; the ten biggest clones make up roughly 15%. Sequences were obtained from PBMCs or T cells enriched from blood (not recorded which). Source of these receptors: a man between 18 and 29 years old who had recovered from COVID-19.

The chain uses TRBV6-5 and TRBJ2-7; 8 bases are shared with TRBD2. The trim removed 5 bases at V and 2 bases at J, leaving 5 bases unmatched. Per germline, CDR1 MNHEY and CDR2 SVGAGI. The length of the CDR3 is 14 residues. CDR3 in amino acids: CASSRTSFAYEQYF. The CDR3 DNA is TGTGCCAGCAGTCGGACTAGCTTCGCCTACGAGCAGTACTTC.

The V call is TRBV11-2, the J call TRBJ1-2; 7 bases map to TRBD1. With V trimmed by 4 bases and J by 7 bases, 9 bases remained unmatched. Per germline, CDR1 SGHAT and CDR2 FQNNGV. The CDR3 length is 14 residues. The CDR3 bases are TGTGCCAGCAGCTCCCCGAGGGGGCGAGGTGGCTACACCTTC. Its protein is CASSSPRGRGGYTF.

The chain recombines TRBV9 with TRBJ2-1; the D gene is possibly TRBD2 (5 bases). Germline CDR1 SGDLS, CDR2 YYNGEE. Trimming cost V 1 base and J 1 base, with 12 bases left between them. This CDR3 has 16 residues. The CDR3 DNA is TGTGCCAGCAGCGTATTTCCGGGAAGGTCCTACAATGAGCAGTTCTTC. Translating gives CASSVFPGRSYNEQFF.

The rearrangement links TRBV3-1 (or the pseudogene TRBV3-2) to TRBJ2-3, with 9 bases fitting TRBD1. CDR3 size: 16 residues. Losses at the gene ends were 3 bases for V and 0 bases for J; bases not matched to a gene: 4. CDR1 LGHDT and CDR2 YNNKEL come from the germline V gene (reference sequence). CDR3 sequence (DNA): TGTGCCAGCAGCCATCACAGGGGGCAGAGCACAGATACGCAGTATTTT. Translated, it gives CASSHHRGQSTDTQYF.

The V and J genes are TRBV5-4 and TRBJ1-6; D possibly corresponds to TRBD1 (5 bases). This CDR3 contains 14 residues. CDR1 SGHNT and CDR2 YYREEE come from the germline V gene (reference sequence). The V gene lost 0 bases and the J gene lost 10 bases, with 11 bases spanning the gap. The DNA for the CDR3 is TGTGCCAGCAGCTTGGCCGGGGGGAAATCACCCCTCCACTTT. Amino acids: CASSLAGGKSPLHF.

The CDR3 DNA reads as TGTGCCAGCAGCTTAGGCAGGGGTCAGCCCCAGCATTTT. This gives the protein CASSLGRGQPQHF. The chain is built from TRBV7-9 and TRBJ1-5, with D perhaps TRBD1 (6 bases). The CDR3 covers 13 residues. Trimming removed 1 base at V and 6 bases at J, with 7 bases between. Germline V gives CDR1 SEHNR, CDR2 FQNEAQ (reference sequence).

The CDR3 DNA sequence: TGTGCCAGCTCTTTTCTTAGCGGAATTAACGGCAATGAGCAGTTCTTC. Translated, it gives CASSFLSGINGNEQFF. V usage is TRBV18 and J usage is TRBJ2-1, with D perhaps matching TRBD2 (6 bases). The germline CDR1 and CDR2 sequences are KGHSH and LQKENI. The length of the CDR3 is 16 residues. V lost 6 bases and J lost 6, with 21 bases in between.

The J gene is TRBJ1-2, the V gene TRBV3-1 (or the pseudogene TRBV3-2); TRBD1 matches at 9 bases. Trimming took 6 bases from V and 4 from J; bases not matched to a gene: 6. CDR1 and CDR2 from the germline V gene are LGHDT and YNNKEL (reference sequence). The CDR3 length is 14 residues. The CDR3 nucleotides read TGTGCCAGCAGTCAGCCGGGACAGGGCTATGGCTACACCTTC. Its protein is CASSQPGQGYGYTF.

CDR3 nucleotide sequence: TGTGCCAGCAGCCTACAGGGCCACTATGGCTACACCTTC. It specifies CASSLQGHYGYTF. V and J are TRBV7-2 and TRBJ1-2, with D possibly matching TRBD1 (6 bases). The CDR3 runs 13 residues. CDR1 and CDR2 (germline): SGHTA, FQGNSA. Trimming stripped 5 bases from V and 3 bases from J, with 10 bases between.

This chain uses TRBV7-9 with TRBJ2-1, with TRBD2 identical over 7 bases. V lost 3 bases and J lost 4; bases outside the gene matches: 6. Germline lookup yields CDR1 SEHNR and CDR2 FQNEAQ (reference sequence). There are 15 residues in the CDR3. As DNA, the CDR3 is TGTGCCAGCAGCTTTCTAGCGGAGCTTTACAATGAGCAGTTCTTC. It encodes CASSFLAELYNEQFF. Filled out from reference TRBV7-9 and TRBJ2-1, the complete variable domain reads DTGVSQNPRHKITKRGQNVTFRCDPISEHNRLYWYRQTLGQGPEFLTYFQNEAQLEKSRLLSDRFSAERPKGSFSTLEIQRTEQGDSAMYLCASSFLAELYNEQFFGPGTRLTVL.

The sample holds one count of this clone. The chain couples TRBV7-9 to TRBJ1-2; D might be TRBD1 (5 bases). The germline CDR1 and CDR2 sequences are SEHNR and FQNEAQ (reference sequence). CDR3 length: 17 amino acids. Deletions cut 1 base from V and 0 bases from J, with 15 bases between. This CDR3 is CASSLGPQGPANYGYTF. CDR3 DNA sequence: TGTGCCAGCAGCTTAGGCCCGCAGGGCCCCGCTAACTATGGCTACACCTTC.

V is TRBV20-1 and J is TRBJ1-6, with 9 positions matching TRBD1. CDR1 is DFQATT, CDR2 SNEGSKA, per germline (reference sequence). This CDR3 region has 11 residues. V was pared by 6 bases and J by 12 bases, with 3 bases of the junction left unmatched. This CDR3 reads CSARGQGPLHF. The CDR3 DNA reads TGCAGTGCGAGGGGACAGGGACCCCTCCACTTT.

V usage is TRBV19 and J usage is TRBJ1-1; the D gene is possibly TRBD1 (5 bases). CDR1 and CDR2 from the germline V gene are LNHDA and SQIVND (reference sequence). The length of the CDR3 is 12 residues. V was clipped by 10 bases and J by 7 bases, with 16 bases between them. CDR3 amino acids: CATREGLDEAFF. The CDR3 region has the DNA TGTGCCACCAGGGAAGGTCTGGATGAAGCTTTCTTT.

The chain uses TRBV18 and TRBJ2-2, with D uncertain. V was pared by 6 bases and J by 1 base, with 6 bases between. The CDR3 consists of 13 residues. CDR1 KGHSH and CDR2 LQKENI come from the germline V gene. CDR3 in DNA: TGTGCCAGCTCGGGCGTGAACACCGGGGAGCTGTTTTTT. Translated, it gives CASSGVNTGELFF.

V gene TRBV7-9 combines with J gene TRBJ1-6; 10 nucleotides agree with TRBD1. Losses at the gene ends were 5 bases for V and 11 bases for J; bases not matched to a gene: 6. This CDR3 has 14 amino acids. Germline V gene data show CDR1 as SEHNR and CDR2 as FQNEAQ (reference sequence). The CDR3 DNA follows: TGTGCCAGCAGCACCGGACAGGGGGAGACACCCCTCCACTTT. It yields the protein CASSTGQGETPLHF.

As regards this clone: Distinct nucleotide sequences in the sample also encode this CDR3. The chain combines TRBV5-1 with TRBJ2-7; D might be TRBD2 (6 bases). CDR3 size: 14 residues. Germline V lookup: CDR1 SGHRS, CDR2 YFSETQ. V gave up 0 bases and J gave up 2 bases, with 9 bases separating them. CDR3 protein: CASSLAGGAYEQYF. The CDR3 coding sequence is TGCGCCAGCAGCTTGGCAGGAGGGGCCTACGAGCAGTACTTC.

This rearrangement joins TRBV30 to TRBJ1-1, with 7 bases that match TRBD1. CDR3 length: 13 residues. CDR1 is GTSNPN and CDR2 is SVGIG in the germline V gene (reference sequence). With 2 bases clipped from V and 8 bases from J, the junction kept 8 bases outside the gene matches. The chain's CDR3 is CAWSLTATGEAFF. The DNA of the CDR3 is TGTGCCTGGAGTCTTACCGCGACAGGGGAAGCTTTCTTT.

The DNA for the CDR3 is TGTGCCAGCAGCCAGACAGATTACGAGCAGTACTTC. Translating gives CASSQTDYEQYF. The V call is TRBV14, the J call TRBJ2-7; possibly TRBD1 for D (5 bases). Germline assignment: CDR1 SGHDN and CDR2 FVKESK. V lost 3 bases to trimming and J lost 4 bases, with 7 bases between them. The CDR3 is made up of 12 amino acids.

The chain is built from TRBV18 and TRBJ2-7, with 7 bases identical to TRBD1. With 1 base clipped from V and 6 bases from J, the junction kept 0 bases outside the gene matches. Germline CDR1 KGHSH, CDR2 LQKENI. The CDR3 loop spans 12 amino acids. CDR3 DNA sequence: TGTGCCAGCTCACCACGGGACAGCGAGCAGTACTTC. Translated, it gives CASSPRDSEQYF.

DNA for the CDR3: TGTGCCAGCAGCGTATCCGGGATAAGAGACACTGAAGCTTTCTTT. This encodes CASSVSGIRDTEAFF. V usage is TRBV9 and J usage is TRBJ1-1; D unclear. Germline V gene sequence: CDR1 SGDLS, CDR2 YYNGEE. Trimming cost V 1 base and J 3 bases, with 13 bases left between them. The CDR3 length is 15 residues. The full variable domain, in which reference TRBV9 and TRBJ1-1 provide the parts outside the CDR3, is DSGVTQTPKHLITATGQRVTLRCSPRSGDLSVYWYQQSLDQGLQFLIQYYNGEERAKGNILERFSAQQFPDLHSELNLSSLELGDSALYFCASSVSGIRDTEAFFGQGTRLTVV.

The V gene is TRBV30, the J gene TRBJ2-3, with 12 bases matching TRBD2. J was trimmed by 6 bases and V by 7 bases; bases with no gene match: 2. CDR1 GTSNPN and CDR2 SVGIG come from the germline V gene (reference sequence). This CDR3 has 12 amino acids. This CDR3 reads CASLAGGDTQYF. DNA for the CDR3: TGTGCCTCGCTAGCGGGGGGGGATACGCAGTATTTT. The variable domain in full, completed from reference TRBV30 and TRBJ2-3, reads SQTIHQWPATLVQPVGSPLSLECTVEGTSNPNLYWYRQAAGRGLQLLFYSVGIGQISSEVPQNLSASRPQDRQFILSSKKLLLSDSGFYLCASLAGGDTQYFGPGTRLTVL.

This rearrangement joins TRBV5-4 to TRBJ2-7, with D perhaps TRBD1 (6 bases). Germline CDR1 SGHNT, CDR2 YYREEE (reference sequence). The CDR3 runs to 13 residues. V was shortened by 2 bases and J by 1 base, with 7 bases between the two germline ends. CDR3 loop: CASSLDRSYEQYF. The CDR3 coding sequence is TGTGCCAGCAGCTTAGACAGGTCCTACGAGCAGTACTTC.